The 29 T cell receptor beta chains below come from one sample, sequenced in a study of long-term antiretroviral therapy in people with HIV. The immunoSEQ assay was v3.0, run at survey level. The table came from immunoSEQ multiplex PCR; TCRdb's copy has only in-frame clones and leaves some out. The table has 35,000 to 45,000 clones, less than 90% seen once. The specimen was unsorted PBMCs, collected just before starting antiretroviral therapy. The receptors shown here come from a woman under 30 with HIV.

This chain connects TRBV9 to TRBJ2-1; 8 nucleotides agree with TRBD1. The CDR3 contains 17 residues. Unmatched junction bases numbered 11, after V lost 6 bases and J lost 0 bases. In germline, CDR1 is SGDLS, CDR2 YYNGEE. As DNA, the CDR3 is TGTGCCAGCACCAAGACAGGGGACATACTCTCCTACAATGAGCAGTTCTTC. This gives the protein CASTKTGDILSYNEQFF.

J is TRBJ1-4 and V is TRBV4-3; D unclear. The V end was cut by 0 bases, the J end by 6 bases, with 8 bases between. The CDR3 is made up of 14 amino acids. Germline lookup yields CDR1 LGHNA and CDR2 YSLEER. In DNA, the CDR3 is TGCGCCAGCAGCCAAGATCGAGTGGATGAAAAACTGTTTTTT. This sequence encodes CASSQDRVDEKLFF.

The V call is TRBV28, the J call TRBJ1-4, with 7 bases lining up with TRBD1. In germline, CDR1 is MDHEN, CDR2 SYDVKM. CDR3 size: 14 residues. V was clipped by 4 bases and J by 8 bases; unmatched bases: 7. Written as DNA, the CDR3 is TGTGCCAGCAGTTCAACAGGGGTCGCCGAAAAACTGTTTTTT. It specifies CASSSTGVAEKLFF.

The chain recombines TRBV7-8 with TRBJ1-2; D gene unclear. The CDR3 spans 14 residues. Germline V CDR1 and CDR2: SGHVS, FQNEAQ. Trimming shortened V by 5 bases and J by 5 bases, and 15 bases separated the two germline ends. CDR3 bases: TGTGCCAGCAGCGAATCCGGGATTTTATATGGCTACACCTTC. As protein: CASSESGILYGYTF.

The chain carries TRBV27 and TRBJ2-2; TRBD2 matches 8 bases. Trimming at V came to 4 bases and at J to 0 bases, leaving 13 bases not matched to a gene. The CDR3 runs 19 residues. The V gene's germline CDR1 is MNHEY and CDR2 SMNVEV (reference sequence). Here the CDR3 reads CASSSSRLALTTNTGELFF. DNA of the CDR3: TGTGCCAGCAGTTCCAGCAGACTAGCGTTAACCACGAACACCGGGGAGCTGTTTTTT.

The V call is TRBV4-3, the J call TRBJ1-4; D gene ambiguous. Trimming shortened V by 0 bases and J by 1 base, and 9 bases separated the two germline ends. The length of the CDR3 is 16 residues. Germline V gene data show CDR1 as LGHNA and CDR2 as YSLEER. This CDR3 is CASSQDNGITNEKLFF. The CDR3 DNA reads TGCGCCAGCAGCCAAGATAATGGTATAACTAATGAAAAACTGTTTTTT.

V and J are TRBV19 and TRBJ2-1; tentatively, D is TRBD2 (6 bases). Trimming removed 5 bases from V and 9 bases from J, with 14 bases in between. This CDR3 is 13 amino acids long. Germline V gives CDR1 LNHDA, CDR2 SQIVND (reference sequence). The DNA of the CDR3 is TGTGCCAGTAGTGCGGGGCAGTTTAGTGAGCAGTTCTTC. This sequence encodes CASSAGQFSEQFF.

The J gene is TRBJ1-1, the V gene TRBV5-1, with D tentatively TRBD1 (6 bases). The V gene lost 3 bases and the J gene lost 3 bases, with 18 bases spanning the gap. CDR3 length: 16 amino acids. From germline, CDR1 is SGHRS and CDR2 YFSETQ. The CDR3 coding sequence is TGCGCCAGCAGCTACAGGGTGAGTTTTCAAGACACTGAAGCTTTCTTT. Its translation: CASSYRVSFQDTEAFF.

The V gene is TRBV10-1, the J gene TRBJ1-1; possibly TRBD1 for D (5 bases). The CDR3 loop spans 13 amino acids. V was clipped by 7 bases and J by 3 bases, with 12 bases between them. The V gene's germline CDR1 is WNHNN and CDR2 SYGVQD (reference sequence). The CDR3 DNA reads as TGCGCCAGCAAGGCAGGGATGTACACTGAAGCTTTCTTT. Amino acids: CASKAGMYTEAFF.

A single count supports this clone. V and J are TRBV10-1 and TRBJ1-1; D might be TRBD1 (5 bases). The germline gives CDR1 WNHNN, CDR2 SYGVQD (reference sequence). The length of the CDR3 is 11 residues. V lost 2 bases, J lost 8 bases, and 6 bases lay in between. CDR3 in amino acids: CASSEGDEAFF. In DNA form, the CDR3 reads TGCGCCAGCAGTGAGGGGGACGAAGCTTTCTTT.

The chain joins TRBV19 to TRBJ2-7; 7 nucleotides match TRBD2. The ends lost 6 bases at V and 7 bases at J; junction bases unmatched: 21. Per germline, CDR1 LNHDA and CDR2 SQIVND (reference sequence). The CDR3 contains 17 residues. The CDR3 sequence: CASSQRVLGGRSGEQYF. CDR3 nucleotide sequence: TGTGCCAGTAGCCAGAGAGTATTGGGCGGGAGATCGGGGGAGCAGTACTTC.

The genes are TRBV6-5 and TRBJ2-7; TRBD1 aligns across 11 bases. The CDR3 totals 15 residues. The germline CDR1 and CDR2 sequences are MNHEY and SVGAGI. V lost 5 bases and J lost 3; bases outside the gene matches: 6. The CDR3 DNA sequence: TGTGCCAGCAGTCTTTCCGGGACAGGGGGCTACGAGCAGTACTTC. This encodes CASSLSGTGGYEQYF.

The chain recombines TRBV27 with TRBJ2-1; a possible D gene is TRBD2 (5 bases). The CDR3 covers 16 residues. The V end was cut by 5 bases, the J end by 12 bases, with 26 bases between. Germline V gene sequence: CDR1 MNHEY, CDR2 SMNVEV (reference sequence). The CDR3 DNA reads TGTGCCAGCAGTCCGAATTGGGAAGCGGCCAGCCGGGGGCAGTTCTTC. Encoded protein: CASSPNWEAASRGQFF.

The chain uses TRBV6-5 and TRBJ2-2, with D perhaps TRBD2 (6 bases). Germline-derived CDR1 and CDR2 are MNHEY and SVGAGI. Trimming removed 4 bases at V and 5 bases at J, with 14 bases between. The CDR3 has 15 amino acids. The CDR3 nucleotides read TGTGCCAGCAGTTCTGCGGGGAAAACAACCGGGGAGCTGTTTTTT. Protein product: CASSSAGKTTGELFF.

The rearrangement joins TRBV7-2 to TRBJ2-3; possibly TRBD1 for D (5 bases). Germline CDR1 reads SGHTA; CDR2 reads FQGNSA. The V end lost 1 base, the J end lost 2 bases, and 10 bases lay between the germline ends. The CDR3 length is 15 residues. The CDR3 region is CASSLGGWDTDTQYF. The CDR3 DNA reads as TGTGCCAGCAGCTTAGGGGGCTGGGACACAGATACGCAGTATTTT.

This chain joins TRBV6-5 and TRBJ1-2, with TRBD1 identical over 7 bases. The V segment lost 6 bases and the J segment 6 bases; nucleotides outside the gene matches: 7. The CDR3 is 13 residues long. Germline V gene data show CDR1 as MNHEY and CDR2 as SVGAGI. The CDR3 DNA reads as TGTGCCAGCAGCCCCGGGACAGCGGATGGCTACACCTTC. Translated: CASSPGTADGYTF.

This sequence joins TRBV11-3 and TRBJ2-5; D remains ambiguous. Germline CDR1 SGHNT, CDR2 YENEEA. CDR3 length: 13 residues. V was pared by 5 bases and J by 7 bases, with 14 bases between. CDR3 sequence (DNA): TGTGCCAGCAGCACGCGGACCCCCGCGACCCAGTACTTC. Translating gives CASSTRTPATQYF.

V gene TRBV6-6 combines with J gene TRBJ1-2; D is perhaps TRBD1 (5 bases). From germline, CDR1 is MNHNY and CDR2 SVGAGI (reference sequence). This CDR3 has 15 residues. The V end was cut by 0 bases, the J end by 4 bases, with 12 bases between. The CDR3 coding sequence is TGTGCCAGCAGTTACTCGATCTTCGGGGGCTATGGCTACACCTTC. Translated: CASSYSIFGGYGYTF.

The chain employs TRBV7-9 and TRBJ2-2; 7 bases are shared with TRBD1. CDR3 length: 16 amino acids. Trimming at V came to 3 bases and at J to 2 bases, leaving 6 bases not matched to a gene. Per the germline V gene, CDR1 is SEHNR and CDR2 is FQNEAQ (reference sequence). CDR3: CASSLPGQSNTGELFF. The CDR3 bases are TGTGCCAGCAGCTTGCCGGGACAGAGTAACACCGGGGAGCTGTTTTTT.

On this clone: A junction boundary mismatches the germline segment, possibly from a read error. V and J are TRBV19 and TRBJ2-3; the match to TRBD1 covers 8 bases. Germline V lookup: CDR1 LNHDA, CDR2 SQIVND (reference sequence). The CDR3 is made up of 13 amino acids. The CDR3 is CASSPPGTGTQYF. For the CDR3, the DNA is TGTGCCAGTAGTCCCCCTGGGACAGGTACGCAGTATTTT.

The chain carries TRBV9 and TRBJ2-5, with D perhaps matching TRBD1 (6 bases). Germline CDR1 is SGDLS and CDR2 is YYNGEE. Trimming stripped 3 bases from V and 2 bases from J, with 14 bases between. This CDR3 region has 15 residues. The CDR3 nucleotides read TGTGCCAGCAGCGGTACCGGGACACTTCAAGAGACCCAGTACTTC. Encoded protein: CASSGTGTLQETQYF.

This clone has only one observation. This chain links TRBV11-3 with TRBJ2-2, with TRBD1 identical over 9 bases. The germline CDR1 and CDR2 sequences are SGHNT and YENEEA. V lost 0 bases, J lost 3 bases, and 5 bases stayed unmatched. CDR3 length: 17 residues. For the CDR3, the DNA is TGTGCCAGCAGCTTAGATTTCGACAGGGGGGACACCGGGGAGCTGTTTTTT. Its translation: CASSLDFDRGDTGELFF.

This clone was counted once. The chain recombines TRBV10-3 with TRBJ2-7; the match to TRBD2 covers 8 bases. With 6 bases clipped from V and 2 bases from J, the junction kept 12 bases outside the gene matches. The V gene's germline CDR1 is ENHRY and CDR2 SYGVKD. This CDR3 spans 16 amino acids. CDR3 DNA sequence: TGTGCCATCAGGGAGGGGAGTAGCGGGGCGACCTACGAGCAGTACTTC. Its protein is CAIREGSSGATYEQYF.

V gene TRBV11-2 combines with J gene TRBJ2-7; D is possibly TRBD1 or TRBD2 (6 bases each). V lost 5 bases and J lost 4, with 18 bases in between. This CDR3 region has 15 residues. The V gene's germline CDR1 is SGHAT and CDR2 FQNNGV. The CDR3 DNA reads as TGTGCCAGCAGCATCCGGGGGCAGGAGTTTTACGAGCAGTACTTC. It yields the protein CASSIRGQEFYEQYF.

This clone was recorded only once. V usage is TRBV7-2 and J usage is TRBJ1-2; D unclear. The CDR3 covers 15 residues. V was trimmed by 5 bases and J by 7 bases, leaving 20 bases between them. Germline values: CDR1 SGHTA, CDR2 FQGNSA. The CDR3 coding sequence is TGTGCCAGCAGCCCCCGCCAGGTGGCTCTGGGTGGCTACACCTTC. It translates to CASSPRQVALGGYTF.

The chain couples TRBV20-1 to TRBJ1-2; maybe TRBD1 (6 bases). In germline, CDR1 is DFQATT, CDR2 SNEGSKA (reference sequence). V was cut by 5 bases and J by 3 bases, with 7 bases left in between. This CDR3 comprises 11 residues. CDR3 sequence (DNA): TGCAGTGCTCGGACAGACTATGGCTACACCTTC. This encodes CSARTDYGYTF.

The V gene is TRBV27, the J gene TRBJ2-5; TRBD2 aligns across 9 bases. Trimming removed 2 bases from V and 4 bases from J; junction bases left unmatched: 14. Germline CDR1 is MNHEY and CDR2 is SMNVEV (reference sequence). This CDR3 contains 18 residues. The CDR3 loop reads CASSLESPKSGRRETQYF. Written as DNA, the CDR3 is TGTGCCAGCAGTTTAGAGAGCCCGAAGAGCGGGAGGAGAGAGACCCAGTACTTC.

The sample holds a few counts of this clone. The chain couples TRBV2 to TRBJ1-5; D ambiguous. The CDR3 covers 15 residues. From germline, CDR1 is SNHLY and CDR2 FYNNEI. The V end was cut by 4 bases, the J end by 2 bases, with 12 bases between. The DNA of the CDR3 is TGTGCCAGCAGTGCCTTGAGTGTGGGCAATCAGCCCCAGCATTTT. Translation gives CASSALSVGNQPQHF.

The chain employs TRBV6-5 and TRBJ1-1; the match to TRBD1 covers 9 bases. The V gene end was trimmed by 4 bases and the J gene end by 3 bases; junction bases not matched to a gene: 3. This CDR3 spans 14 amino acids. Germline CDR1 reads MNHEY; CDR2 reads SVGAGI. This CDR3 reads CASSSRQGDTEAFF. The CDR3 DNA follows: TGTGCCAGCAGTTCCAGACAGGGGGACACTGAAGCTTTCTTT.